This TCR beta chain derives from a study of T cells in Graves' hyperthyroidism and ophthalmopathy (dated by TCRdb to between 2017 and 2020). For the wider study: Peripheral blood samples were taken at the time of initial diagnosis, prior to any treatment. To identify distinguishing TCR V-J signatures, a discovery cohort of 90 to 100 patients was used, comprising 43 with Graves' ophthalmopathy and 57 with stable Graves' hyperthyroidism. Prospective prediction of ophthalmopathy was tested in an independent validation cohort of 18 hyperthyroidism patients and 17 patients who later progressed to ophthalmopathy. The approximately 100 discovery patients were divided at random into training and test sets in a 7:3 ratio. In addition, the study compared T-cell repertoires in thyroid tissue and in blood from five or six Graves' hyperthyroidism patients. Following sampling, methimazole starting at 30 mg daily was given to hyperthyroidism patients, and high-dose intravenous methylprednisolone was given to ophthalmopathy patients. The paper reports TCR Vbeta CDR3 sequencing of approximately 130 peripheral blood samples: 43 ophthalmopathy, around 80 hyperthyroidism and approximately 17 progressor patients. Study-level results and caveats: During validation, the model predicted progression to ophthalmopathy a median of roughly 7.1 months ahead of onset, with around 70% sensitivity and 72.22% specificity. A 13 V-J signature model separated ophthalmopathy from stable hyperthyroidism, with over 85% sensitivity and roughly 81% specificity in cross-validation and 80%/75% in testing. Sample size was not statistically predetermined, and investigators were not blinded to group allocation. Most expanded thyroid clonotypes (frequency above 0.001) were also detected in blood, a finding suggesting that blood repertoires may reflect thyroid immune responses.

This clonotype was recorded at least ten times. What this receptor recognizes is not known. No much larger clone is present one base from it, and per-base qualities are unavailable. Graves' hyperthyroidism was defined as stable when no progression to ophthalmopathy occurred over 18 months of follow-up. Hyperthyroidism patients were newly diagnosed, had a disease duration of under 2 months, and were aged 18 to 65 years. Patients with uncontrolled infections, other autoimmune diseases, pregnancy or lactation were excluded. Diagnoses were based on clinical symptoms, serum thyroxine and TRAb, thyroid ultrasound and orbital computed tomography. PBMCs were separated from 10 ml of fresh peripheral blood using Ficoll-Paque density gradient centrifugation. Trizol reagent was used to extract total RNA, and RNA quality was then checked on an Agilent 2100 Bioanalyzer. Trimming costs V 4 bases and J 8 bases, and their ends lie 17 bases apart. CDR1 and CDR2, looked up from the germline V gene, are LGHNA and YNFKEQ. The CDR3 has 14 amino acids, counting the end cysteine and phenylalanine. Only the CDR3 DNA is retained, 42 bases long and in frame from the first base.

The TCR beta CDR3 regions were amplified from RNA transcripts. For the first round of RT-PCR on the TCR CDR3, the HTBI primer set was used together with the Qiagen OneStep RT-PCR kit. Libraries were constructed in a second round of multiplex PCR, after which size selection and purification were carried out. Sequencing of the libraries was done on an Illumina HiSeq2000 using paired-end 100 bp reads. In the source study's methods: SOAPnuke was used to process the raw data, throwing out any read that contained adapters or uncalled bases, had a mean Phred below 15, or lacked an exact constant-primer or identifier match. High-quality paired reads were merged using COPE v1.2.5, and each unique nucleotide sequence was defined as a clonotype. MiTCR v1.1 was used to align the clonotypes against IMGT TRBV, TRBD and TRBJ reference segments. The analysis was restricted to V-J combinations with a frequency above 0.0001, which together covered over 99% of the repertoires. A TCS score was defined as the ratio between F50 (clonal expansion) and ExV (chaos), using BLOSUM62-based TCRdist between CDR3 peptides within each V-J. Welch's t-statistics and random forest reduced 500 to 650 V-J features to about 13, which were used in a naive Bayes classifier (R e1071). TCRdb ran its own pipeline on the public reads, namely fastp trimming at Q25 and MiXCR clone calling, and kept in-frame beta chains. One record per CDR3 amino acid sequence lists the most common genes and DNA. The V and J calls, along with clone size, are taken from TCRdb and not from the paper's own processing. The sample table contains approximately 380,000 distinct CDR3 sequences; only one count was recorded for roughly 19% of them. The ten largest make up about 3.7% of the sample.

Sequencing was performed on blood. This TCR was recovered from a woman aged 18-29 years with Graves' hyperthyroidism. The chain uses TRBV4-2 and TRBJ1-2; there is no confident call for the D gene. The bases read TGTGCCAGCAGCCGCCCGGTCGAGCTCAGCGGCTACACCTTC. It codes for CASSRPVELSGYTF.